A selection of T cell receptor beta chains follows, all from one sample in a study of CD8 T cells in Susac syndrome. MiXCR was run by TCRdb on the immunoSEQ multiplex PCR reads, yielding one entry per CDR3 protein. Among about 190,000 distinct CDR3 sequences, roughly nine tenths were seen once, and the ten largest hold about 0.1%. The sample taken for sequencing was CD4+ T cells from PBMCs. The receptors were gathered from a human donor with Susac syndrome. CDR3s include the opening cysteine and the closing phenylalanine or tryptophan. D genes are given only for firm matches. Where a row states a size, it is once, few, many or the class of an expanded clone; other rows omit it.

D	size	V	J	DNA	CDR3
-	-	TRBV13	TRBJ1-2	TGTGCCAGCAGCCGTAGCGGAGTAGGGGGCTACACCTTC	CASSRSGVGGYTF
-	-	TRBV4-1	TRBJ2-1	TGCGCCAGCAGCCCTACCCGGACTGCTACCTCCTACAATGAGCAGTTCTTC	CASSPTRTATSYNEQFF
TRBD2	-	TRBV18	TRBJ2-3	TGTGCCAGCTCACCGGCAGCGGGAGAGGTAGATACGCAGTATTTT	CASSPAAGEVDTQYF
TRBD2	once	TRBV4-1	TRBJ2-1	TGCGCCAGCAGCCATCTCGGGGGGGACAATGAGCAGTTCTTC	CASSHLGGDNEQFF
TRBD1	-	TRBV12-3/TRBV12-4	TRBJ2-3	TGTGCCAGCAAGGGCAGGGGGTACCATACGCAGTATTTT	CASKGRGYHTQYF
TRBD1	few	TRBV12-3/TRBV12-4	TRBJ2-1	TGTGCCAGCAGGACCGCCGGGACAGGGGGCAATGAGCAGTTCTTC	CASRTAGTGGNEQFF
-	-	TRBV5-5	TRBJ1-1	TGTGCCAGCAGCTTTGGCACTGAAGCTTTCTTT	CASSFGTEAFF
-	-	TRBV10-1	TRBJ1-1	TGCGCCAGCAGTGAGTCTTCGGGAAACACTGAAGCTTTCTTT	CASSESSGNTEAFF
-	-	TRBV9	TRBJ2-7	TGTGCCAGCAGCGGCCCCGGGGCCGACTCCTACGAGCAGTACTTC	CASSGPGADSYEQYF
-	-	TRBV20-1	TRBJ2-3	TGCAGTGCTAGAGATCGCGGGCCGAGGGGCACAGATACGCAGTATTTT	CSARDRGPRGTDTQYF
-	-	TRBV28	TRBJ1-3	TGTGCCAGCACTTCTACAGTTCCGACTGGAAACACCATATATTTT	CASTSTVPTGNTIYF
-	-	TRBV9	TRBJ2-5	TGTGCCAGCTCCTCCTCTCCCGGGGTCGAGACCCAGTACTTC	CASSSSPGVETQYF
-	-	TRBV7-9	TRBJ2-7	TGTGCCAGCAGCTTTGAAAGGGACTCCTACGAGCAGTACTTC	CASSFERDSYEQYF
-	-	TRBV5-6	TRBJ2-6	TGTGCCAGCAGCTTGGAAAGGCACTCTGGGGCCAACGTCCTGACTTTC	CASSLERHSGANVLTF
-	-	TRBV5-1	TRBJ2-3	TGCGCCAGCAGCAGATGGACAGCCTCTAGCACAGATACGCAGTATTTT	CASSRWTASSTDTQYF
-	-	TRBV2	TRBJ2-5	TGTGCCAGCAGTCAAAAAGAGACCCAGTACTTC	CASSQKETQYF
-	-	TRBV9	TRBJ1-2	TGTGCCAGCAGCGTAGCTGCCCTAGCTAACTATGGCTACACCTTC	CASSVAALANYGYTF
TRBD1	-	TRBV29-1	TRBJ2-3	TGCAGCGTCCCGGACAGGGGCGGTCGTGATACGCAGTATTTT	CSVPDRGGRDTQYF
TRBD1	-	TRBV3-1	TRBJ1-2	TGTGCCAGCAGCCAACGGGAGGGGGCCAGGACGAGAGGCTACACCTTC	CASSQREGARTRGYTF
TRBD1	-	TRBV7-3	TRBJ2-7	TGTGCCAGCAGCTTGACAGGGACCCACGAGCAGTACTTC	CASSLTGTHEQYF
TRBD2	-	TRBV2	TRBJ2-2	TGTGCCAGCAGACCGACTAGCGGGAATACCGGGGAGCTGTTTTTT	CASRPTSGNTGELFF
-	-	TRBV3-1	TRBJ2-6	TGTGCCAGCAGCCAAGATGGCAGCTCTGGGGCCAACGTCCTGACTTTC	CASSQDGSSGANVLTF
-	once	TRBV29-1	TRBJ1-2	TGCAGCGTTCAAGACGGAACCTATGGCTACACCTTC	CSVQDGTYGYTF
-	-	TRBV20-1	TRBJ1-5	TGCAGTGCTAGAGATCGGGGGGGCTATAGCAATCAGCCCCAGCATTTT	CSARDRGGYSNQPQHF
TRBD2	-	TRBV5-5	TRBJ2-7	TGTGCCAGCAGCAAGACTAGCGTCTCCTACGAGCAGTACTTC	CASSKTSVSYEQYF
-	-	TRBV27	TRBJ1-5	TGTGCCAGCTCTAGCCCGGGCGGTGATCAGCCCCAGCATTTT	CASSSPGGDQPQHF
-	-	TRBV5-1	TRBJ1-2	TGCGCCAGCAGCTTGTCCAGGGATGGTCGTGGCTACACCTTC	CASSLSRDGRGYTF
-	-	TRBV28	TRBJ1-4	TGTGCCAGCAGTTTCTCTTATGACGATGGTGAAAAACTGTTTTTT	CASSFSYDDGEKLFF
TRBD2	-	TRBV30	TRBJ2-5	TGTGCCTGGAAGGCTAGCGGGGGTGAGACCCAGTACTTC	CAWKASGGETQYF
-	few	TRBV9	TRBJ2-1	TGTGCCAGCAGCCTTGACAATGAGCAGTTCTTC	CASSLDNEQFF
-	-	TRBV12-3/TRBV12-4	TRBJ1-1	TGTGCCAGCATTCTTGGACAGACGAACACTGAAGCTTTCTTT	CASILGQTNTEAFF
-	once	TRBV27	TRBJ1-5	TGTGCCAGCAGTTTAGGCAGGGGCCCCAATCAGCCCCAGCATTTT	CASSLGRGPNQPQHF
-	-	TRBV3-1	TRBJ2-5	TGTGCCAGCAGCCAATTGGCCGGATGGGAGACCCAGTACTTC	CASSQLAGWETQYF
-	-	TRBV18	TRBJ1-3	TGTGCCAGCTCACTAAACGAAGTCGACAGGAACTCTGGAAACACCATATATTTT	CASSLNEVDRNSGNTIYF
-	-	TRBV18	TRBJ1-4	TGTGCCAGCTCACCACTCACAGGAGAGGAGGAAAAACTGTTTTTT	CASSPLTGEEEKLFF
-	-	TRBV18	TRBJ1-5	TGTGCCAGCTCACCAGTCGGCTCCACTTGGGATCAGCCCCAGCATTTT	CASSPVGSTWDQPQHF
-	-	TRBV4-2	TRBJ2-2	TGTGCCAGCAGCCAAGATGAAACCGGGGAGCTGTTTTTT	CASSQDETGELFF
-	-	TRBV7-2	TRBJ2-5	TGTGCCAGCAGCTTAAGTAGAATGGAGACCCAGTACTTC	CASSLSRMETQYF
TRBD2	-	TRBV7-3	TRBJ2-3	TGTGCCAGCAGCCGGGGGGGGAGAGGCACAGATACGCAGTATTTT	CASSRGGRGTDTQYF
-	-	TRBV6-1	TRBJ1-4	TGTGCCAGCGGTAATGAAAAACTGTTTTTT	CASGNEKLFF
-	-	TRBV18	TRBJ1-4	TGTGCCAGCTCATCTCGGCGTGAGGGGGAAAAACTGTTTTTT	CASSSRREGEKLFF
-	once	TRBV29-1	TRBJ1-1	TGCAGCGTTGAATCGGTCGCGGCGAACACTGAAGCTTTCTTT	CSVESVAANTEAFF
TRBD2	-	TRBV5-1	TRBJ2-7	TGCGCCAGCAGCAATCTAGCGGGAGGCCCCTACGAGCAGTACTTC	CASSNLAGGPYEQYF
TRBD1	-	TRBV4-1	TRBJ1-1	TGCGCCAGCAGCCCAGGGACAGGGGCTGAAGCTTTCTTT	CASSPGTGAEAFF
TRBD1	-	TRBV2	TRBJ1-5	TGTGCCAGCAGGTTAACCGGGGGACAGGAAAATCAGCCCCAGCATTTT	CASRLTGGQENQPQHF
-	-	TRBV18	TRBJ1-2	TGTGCCAGCTCACCCAGCGTAGCCGATGGATATGGCTACACCTTC	CASSPSVADGYGYTF
-	-	TRBV30	TRBJ1-2	TGTGCCTGGGCAGGGACGGGTCACTATGGCTACACCTTC	CAWAGTGHYGYTF
-	-	TRBV28	TRBJ1-2	TGTGCCAGCAGTTCAGGGAGTAGTTCGTATGGCTACACCTTC	CASSSGSSSYGYTF
-	-	TRBV3-1	TRBJ2-1	TGTGCCAGCAGCCAAGATTTGGGGGAGAGCTCCTACAATGAGCAGTTCTTC	CASSQDLGESSYNEQFF
TRBD1	-	TRBV29-1	TRBJ1-1	TGCAGCGTTCAGGGGGAGGGGCTGAACACTGAAGCTTTCTTT	CSVQGEGLNTEAFF
-	-	TRBV27	TRBJ1-2	TGTGCCAGCACCGGAGGGGCGGGGTATGGCTACACCTTC	CASTGGAGYGYTF
-	-	TRBV28	TRBJ1-2	TGTGCCAGCAGTTTGGGCCCTTCCGCCACCTTC	CASSLGPSATF
-	-	TRBV28	TRBJ2-7	TGTGCCAGCAGGCCCGGGGCCTGGTCCTACGAGCAGTACTTC	CASRPGAWSYEQYF
TRBD2	-	TRBV28	TRBJ2-7	TGTGCCACCAAGGGGCTAGCGGCTTACTACGAGCAGTACTTC	CATKGLAAYYEQYF
TRBD1	-	TRBV4-2	TRBJ2-5	TGTGCCAGCAGCCAATACGGACAGGGGGCCGGGAGACGGGTTGAGACCCAGTACTTC	CASSQYGQGAGRRVETQYF
TRBD1	-	TRBV30	TRBJ1-2	TGTGCCTGGAGCATGGACAGGGCAATCTATGGCTACACCTTC	CAWSMDRAIYGYTF
TRBD2	-	TRBV9	TRBJ2-7	TGTGCCAGCAGCGTAGAGGTGACTAGCGTGCAAAAGCAGTACTTC	CASSVEVTSVQKQYF